The clone carrying this T cell receptor (beta chain) was seen once. As yet, its antigen is unknown. The germline gives CDR1 SGHTA, CDR2 FQGNSA. V shed 4 bases and J shed 2 bases, with 15 bases lying between them. The CDR3 loop spans 15 amino acids. Only in-frame clones appear in the TCRdb table, and some are missing; sequencing was by immunoSEQ multiplex PCR. The sample lists 150,000 to 180,000 clones, 70% to 90% occurring once. This sample was included in a study of cytomegalovirus exposure and HLA in healthy donors. Study-level results: The authors enumerated 150 to 200 TCR beta chains as linked to cytomegalovirus.

The sample was PBMCs. This chain uses TRBV7-2 with TRBJ2-7, with D possibly TRBD2 on 6 matching bases. This clonotype was obtained from a man younger than 30 in good health and CMV-seropositive. Written as DNA, the CDR3 is TGTGCCAGCAGCTCAGAGCTAGCGTTCCCCTACGAGCAGTACTTC. Its protein product is CASSSELAFPYEQYF. Complete variable domain (other parts from reference TRBV7-2 and TRBJ2-7): GAGVSQSPSNKVTEKGKDVELRCDPISGHTALYWYRQSLGQGLEFLIYFQGNSAPDKSGLPSDRFSAERTGGSVSTLTIQRTQQEDSAVYLCASSSELAFPYEQYFGPGTRLTVT.